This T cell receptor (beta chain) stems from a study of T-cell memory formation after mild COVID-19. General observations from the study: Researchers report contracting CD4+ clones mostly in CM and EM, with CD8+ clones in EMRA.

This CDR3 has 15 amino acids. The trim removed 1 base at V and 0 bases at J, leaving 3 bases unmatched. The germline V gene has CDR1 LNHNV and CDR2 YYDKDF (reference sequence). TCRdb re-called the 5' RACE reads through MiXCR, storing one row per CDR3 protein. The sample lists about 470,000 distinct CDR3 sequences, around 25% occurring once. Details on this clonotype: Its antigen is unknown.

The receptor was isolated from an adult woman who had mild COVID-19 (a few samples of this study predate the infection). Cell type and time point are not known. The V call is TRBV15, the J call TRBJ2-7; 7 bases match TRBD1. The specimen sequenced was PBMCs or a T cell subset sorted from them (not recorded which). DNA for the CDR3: TGTGCCACCAGCAGAGGAGGGACAGACTCCTACGAGCAGTACTTC. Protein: CATSRGGTDSYEQYF.